The 2 T cell receptor beta chains listed next were all sequenced from one sample in a study of blood T cell repertoires in COVID-19. Here immunoSEQ multiplex PCR was the method, and the copy in TCRdb shows in-frame clones only, minus some. The sample includes about 140,000 clones, more than 75% of them seen just once. Sequencing was carried out using peripheral blood. The source of these receptors is an older man with acute or convalescent COVID-19.

V is TRBV5-1 and J is TRBJ2-1; 8 positions match TRBD1. This CDR3 contains 15 residues. CDR1 is SGHRS, CDR2 YFSETQ, per germline. Losses at the gene ends were 4 bases for V and 5 bases for J; bases not matched to a gene: 8. For the CDR3, the DNA is TGCGCCAGCAGCCGCGACAGGGGTGTCGACAATGAGCAGTTCTTC. Its protein product is CASSRDRGVDNEQFF.

In this sample, this clone is medium-sized. The rearrangement links TRBV11-2 to TRBJ2-7, with no clear D. Germline CDR1 and CDR2: SGHAT and FQNNGV. Trimming shortened V by 1 base and J by 6 bases, and 4 bases separated the two germline ends. The CDR3 is 11 amino acids. The CDR3 region has the DNA TGTGCCAGCAGCTTAGGTCGCGAGCAGTACTTC. This encodes CASSLGREQYF.